These 10 T cell receptor beta chains came from one sample sequenced in a study of T-cell memory formation after mild COVID-19. TCRdb itself ran the 5' RACE reads through MiXCR, one entry per CDR3 protein. Of roughly 110,000 distinct CDR3 sequences listed, around 11% were seen once; the top ten hold around 25%. The specimen sequenced was PBMCs or a T cell subset sorted from them (not recorded which). The receptors derive from an adult woman who had mild COVID-19 (a few samples of this study predate the infection). Cell type and time point are not known.

This clonotype was found a few times. This chain links TRBV29-1 with TRBJ1-2; D ambiguous. V was cut by 6 bases and J by 1 base, with 12 bases left in between. Germline values: CDR1 SQVTM, CDR2 ANQGSEA. This CDR3 is 13 amino acids long. CDR3 coding DNA: TGCAGCGTGGTGGAGTGGGATAACTATGGCTACACCTTC. As protein: CSVVEWDNYGYTF.

This clonotype was counted between two and nine times. The chain has TRBV5-1 and TRBJ1-1, with TRBD1 matching 7 bases. This CDR3 is 13 amino acids long. Germline CDR1 and CDR2: SGHRS and YFSETQ. V trimming: 2 bases; J trimming: 5 bases; junction bases outside the gene matches: 3. For the CDR3, the DNA is TGCGCCAGCAGCTTCGAACAGGGGACTGAAGCTTTCTTT. Translating it yields CASSFEQGTEAFF. Drawing the rest from reference TRBV5-1 and TRBJ1-1, the complete variable domain is KAGVTQTPRYLIKTRGQQVTLSCSPISGHRSVSWYQQTPGQGLQFLFEYFSETQRNKGNFPGRFSGRQFSNSRSEMNVSTLELGDSALYLCASSFEQGTEAFFGQGTRLTVV.

The chain links TRBV10-3 to TRBJ1-1, with D possibly TRBD1 on 5 matching bases. This CDR3 comprises 13 residues. Germline CDR1 is ENHRY and CDR2 is SYGVKD. The V end was cut by 6 bases, the J end by 1 base, with 9 bases between. The CDR3 nucleotides are TGTGCCATCAGGCTGACAGCGAACACTGAAGCTTTCTTT. It yields the protein CAIRLTANTEAFF.

V and J are TRBV12-3 or TRBV12-4 and TRBJ2-1, with TRBD1 as a possible D gene (6 bases). There are 13 residues in the CDR3. V lost 5 bases and J 10 bases, leaving 15 bases between the germline ends. CDR3 amino acids: CASSPSLGTEQFF. CDR3 DNA: TGTGCCAGCAGTCCATCCCTCGGGACAGAGCAGTTCTTC.

CDR3 coding DNA: TGTGCCAGCAGTTTAGGGCCTAATAATTCACCCCTCCACTTT. Amino acid sequence: CASSLGPNNSPLHF. The chain is built from TRBV12-3 or TRBV12-4 and TRBJ1-6; D is unresolved. Trimming took 1 base from V and 5 from J, leaving 6 bases between them. The CDR3 extends over 14 amino acids.

The chain employs TRBV2 and TRBJ1-2, with a weak D call TRBD1 (6 bases). The germline CDR1 and CDR2 sequences are SNHLY and FYNNEI. CDR3 length equals 14 residues. CDR3 amino acids: CAPLWWGANYGYTF. The DNA for the CDR3 is TGTGCTCCCCTGTGGTGGGGGGCGAACTATGGCTACACCTTC.

This clonotype was found many times. The rearrangement joins TRBV24-1 to TRBJ2-3; D is unresolved. The ends were cut back, 7 bases at V and 5 bases at J, with 12 bases in the middle. The CDR3 runs to 13 residues. Germline values: CDR1 KGHDR, CDR2 SFDVKD. As DNA, the CDR3 is TGTGCCACCAGGGCAGTTGGTGAAGATACGCAGTATTTT. It specifies CATRAVGEDTQYF.

The chain links TRBV20-1 to TRBJ1-5; 8 bases line up with TRBD1. The CDR3 runs 13 residues. CDR1 and CDR2 (germline): DFQATT, SNEGSKA (reference sequence). J lost 2 bases, V lost 3 bases, and 0 bases had no gene match. The CDR3 coding sequence is TGCAGTGCTAGGACAGGGGGCAATCAGCCCCAGCATTTT. Its protein is CSARTGGNQPQHF.

V is TRBV27 and J is TRBJ2-1; D is ambiguous. CDR3 length: 12 amino acids. V lost 7 bases and J lost 4, with 8 bases in between. Germline CDR1 MNHEY, CDR2 SMNVEV (reference sequence). DNA of the CDR3: TGTGCCAGCATAGGGCTATACAATGAGCAGTTCTTC. Protein product: CASIGLYNEQFF.

V is TRBV30 and J is TRBJ1-2, with 7 positions matching TRBD1. Trimming cost V 1 base and J 8 bases; bases outside gene matches: 10. Germline CDR1 reads GTSNPN; CDR2 reads SVGIG (reference sequence). CDR3 length: 14 residues. CDR3 loop: CAWSAGQDLNGYTF. The CDR3 DNA reads TGTGCCTGGAGTGCAGGACAGGATCTGAACGGCTACACCTTC.